These 11 T cell receptor beta chains were sequenced from one sample in a study of Tregs in tolerant kidney transplant recipients. Data came from immunoSEQ multiplex PCR; TCRdb stores just in-frame clones and leaves some out. This sample yields 69,000 or so clones, of which 85% to 90% are seen a single time; 0.35% to 0.5% belongs to the top ten. The sequencing here drew on CD4+ T cells from blood, taken before the transplant. Receptors were obtained from a human donor who received a combined kidney and bone marrow transplant.

This clone occurred once. V usage is TRBV5-8 and J usage is TRBJ2-7, with 10 nucleotides matching TRBD2. This CDR3 spans 15 amino acids. Germline V gene data show CDR1 as SGHTS and CDR2 as YDEGEE. J was trimmed by 7 bases and V by 2 bases; bases with no gene match: 9. The DNA of the CDR3 is TGTGCCAGCAGCTTTGGGGCTAGCGGGAGAAGGGAGCAGTACTTC. Its translation is CASSFGASGRREQYF.

This clone was seen just once. The identical CDR3 is also encoded by other nucleotide sequences in the sample. This sequence joins TRBV7-9 and TRBJ2-7; 8 positions agree with TRBD2. With V trimmed by 2 bases and J by 3 bases, 3 bases remained unmatched. This CDR3 comprises 14 residues. Per germline, CDR1 SEHNR and CDR2 FQNEAQ (reference sequence). The DNA for the CDR3 is TGTGCCAGCAGCTTATTAGCGGGAAGCTACGAGCAGTACTTC. Amino acids: CASSLLAGSYEQYF.

This clone appeared once. This chain connects TRBV11-2 to TRBJ2-3, with D perhaps TRBD2 (6 bases). The CDR3 is 16 amino acids. Germline V gene sequence: CDR1 SGHAT, CDR2 FQNNGV. The V gene lost 3 bases and the J gene lost 2 bases, with 15 bases spanning the gap. The CDR3 is CASSFWSSGFTDTQYF. The CDR3 coding sequence is TGTGCCAGCAGCTTTTGGAGTAGCGGTTTCACAGATACGCAGTATTTT.

The rearrangement joins TRBV30 to TRBJ1-1; D is possibly TRBD1 (6 bases). Germline CDR1 GTSNPN, CDR2 SVGIG (reference sequence). The CDR3 covers 15 residues. Trimming shortened V by 3 bases and J by 8 bases, and 22 bases separated the two germline ends. The CDR3 DNA is TGTGCCTGGAGCCAAGACCAAAGCTACAGGGTGGAAGCTTTCTTT. Translation gives CAWSQDQSYRVEAFF.

This clone was seen only a few times. V and J are TRBV6-6 and TRBJ2-1; possibly TRBD2 for D (6 bases). With 5 bases removed from V and 2 bases from J, the gap between germline ends came to 10 bases. CDR1 and CDR2 (germline): MNHNY, SVGAGI (reference sequence). The CDR3 is 14 residues long. CDR3 nucleotides: TGTGCCAGCAGTCGGGAGCACCCCTACAATGAGCAGTTCTTC. It specifies CASSREHPYNEQFF.

This clone has just one count. CDR3 protein: CASSTGGSTDTQYF. CDR3 DNA: TGTGCCAGTAGTACGGGAGGGAGCACAGATACGCAGTATTTT. This chain joins TRBV19 and TRBJ2-3; 8 bases map to TRBD2. V shed 4 bases and J 0 bases; nucleotides not matched to a gene: 0. This CDR3 spans 14 amino acids. Germline assignment: CDR1 LNHDA and CDR2 SQIVND (reference sequence). Drawing the rest from reference TRBV19 and TRBJ2-3, the complete variable domain is DGGITQSPKYLFRKEGQNVTLSCEQNLNHDAMYWYRQDPGQGLRLIYYSQIVNDFQKGDIAEGYSVSREKKESFPLTVTSAQKNPTAFYLCASSTGGSTDTQYFGPGTRLTVL.

The rearrangement joins TRBV30 to TRBJ1-2, with D possibly being TRBD1 (5 bases). Trimming removed 1 base from V and 2 bases from J, with 8 bases in between. Looked up from germline, CDR1 is GTSNPN and CDR2 is SVGIG (reference sequence). The length of the CDR3 is 13 residues. The CDR3, as DNA: TGTGCCTGGAGTGCCCAGGGAAACTATGGCTACACCTTC. This codes for CAWSAQGNYGYTF. Full variable domain (missing parts from reference TRBV30 and TRBJ1-2): SQTIHQWPATLVQPVGSPLSLECTVEGTSNPNLYWYRQAAGRGLQLLFYSVGIGQISSEVPQNLSASRPQDRQFILSSKKLLLSDSGFYLCAWSAQGNYGYTFGSGTRLTVV.

This sequence joins TRBV5-1 and TRBJ1-2, with a possible D match to TRBD1 (5 bases). The CDR3 is 16 residues long. Trimming took off 6 bases at V and 2 bases at J, with 20 bases between the two ends. CDR1 and CDR2 from the germline V gene are SGHRS and YFSETQ. The CDR3 here is CASTPNPGGVNYGYTF. The CDR3 DNA sequence: TGCGCCAGCACCCCCAACCCCGGGGGGGTGAACTATGGCTACACCTTC.

This chain uses TRBV28 with TRBJ2-1, with a weak D call TRBD2 (6 bases). Trimming stripped 3 bases from V and 14 bases from J, with 17 bases between. CDR1 is MDHEN and CDR2 is SYDVKM in the germline V gene. This CDR3 has 13 amino acids. The CDR3: CASSLASDYYKFF. As DNA, the CDR3 is TGTGCCAGCAGTTTGGCGTCGGACTACTACAAGTTCTTC.

This chain uses TRBV30 with TRBJ2-7, with D maybe TRBD2 (5 bases). The CDR3 is 13 residues long. The germline V gene encodes CDR1 GTSNPN and CDR2 SVGIG (reference sequence). Trimming stripped 8 bases from V and 0 bases from J, with 14 bases between. The CDR3 DNA reads as TGTGCCGGATACGGACTCAGCTCCTACGAGCAGTACTTC. Amino acid sequence: CAGYGLSSYEQYF.

The table lists this clone with a count of one. The genes are TRBV4-2 and TRBJ2-2; D unresolved. Germline CDR1 and CDR2: LGHNA and YNFKEQ. V was cut by 1 base and J by 0 bases, with 6 bases left in between. This CDR3 has 15 residues. CDR3 nucleotides: TGTGCCAGCAGCCAAGTTGCGGCGAACACCGGGGAGCTGTTTTTT. It codes for CASSQVAANTGELFF.